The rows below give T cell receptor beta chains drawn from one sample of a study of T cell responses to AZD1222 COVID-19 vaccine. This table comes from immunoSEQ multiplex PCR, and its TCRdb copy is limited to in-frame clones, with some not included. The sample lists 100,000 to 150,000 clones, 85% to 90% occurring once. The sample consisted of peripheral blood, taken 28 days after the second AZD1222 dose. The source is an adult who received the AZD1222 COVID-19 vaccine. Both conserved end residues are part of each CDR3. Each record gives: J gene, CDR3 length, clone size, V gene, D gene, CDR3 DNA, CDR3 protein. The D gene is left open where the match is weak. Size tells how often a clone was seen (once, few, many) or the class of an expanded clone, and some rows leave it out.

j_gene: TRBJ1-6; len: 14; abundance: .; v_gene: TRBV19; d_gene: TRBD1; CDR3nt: TGTGCCAGTAGCTCGGGACAGGGGGCTTCACCCCTCCACTTT; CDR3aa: CASSSGQGASPLHF
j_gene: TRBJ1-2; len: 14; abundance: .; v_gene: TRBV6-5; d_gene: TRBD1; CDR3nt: TGTGCCAGCAGCGGGACAGGGGTGACTGATGGCTACACCTTC; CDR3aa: CASSGTGVTDGYTF
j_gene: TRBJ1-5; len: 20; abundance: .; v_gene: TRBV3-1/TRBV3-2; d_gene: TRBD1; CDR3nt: TGTGCCAGCAGCCCGGACCCGGGACAGGGGGCTCTGAGTAGCAATCAGCCCCAGCATTTT; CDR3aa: CASSPDPGQGALSSNQPQHF
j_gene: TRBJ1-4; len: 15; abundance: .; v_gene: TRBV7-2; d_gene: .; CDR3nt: TGTGCCAGCAGCGCAAACAGTGCAACTAATGAAAAACTGTTTTTT; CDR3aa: CASSANSATNEKLFF
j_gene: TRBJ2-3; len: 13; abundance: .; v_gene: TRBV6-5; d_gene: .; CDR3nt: TGTGCCAGCAGGAAGGGGGGCCCAGATACGCAGTATTTT; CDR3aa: CASRKGGPDTQYF
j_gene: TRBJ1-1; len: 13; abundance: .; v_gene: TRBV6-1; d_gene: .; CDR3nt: TGTGCCAGCAGTGATGTATTGAACACTGAAGCTTTCTTT; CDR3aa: CASSDVLNTEAFF
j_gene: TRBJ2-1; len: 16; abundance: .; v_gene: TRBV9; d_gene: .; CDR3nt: TGTGCCAGCAGCGTGGCCTCTGTAGGCGGGTACAATGAGCAGTTCTTC; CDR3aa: CASSVASVGGYNEQFF
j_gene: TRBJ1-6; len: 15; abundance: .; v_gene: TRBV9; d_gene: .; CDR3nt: TGTGCCAGCAGCCGACTTACCGGGGCTGATTCACCCCTCCACTTT; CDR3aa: CASSRLTGADSPLHF
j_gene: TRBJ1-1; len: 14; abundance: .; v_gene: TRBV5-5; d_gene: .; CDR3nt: TGTGCCAGCAGCCCCGAGGGGGGGAACACTGAAGCTTTCTTT; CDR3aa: CASSPEGGNTEAFF
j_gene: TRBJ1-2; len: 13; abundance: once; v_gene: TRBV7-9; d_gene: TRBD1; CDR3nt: TGTGCCAGCAGCGCACAGGGGAACTATGGCTACACCTTC; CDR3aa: CASSAQGNYGYTF
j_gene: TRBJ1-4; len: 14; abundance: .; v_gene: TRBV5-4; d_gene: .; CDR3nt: TGTGCCAGCAGCTCCATCCGGTCAGGGGAAAAACTGTTTTTT; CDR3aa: CASSSIRSGEKLFF
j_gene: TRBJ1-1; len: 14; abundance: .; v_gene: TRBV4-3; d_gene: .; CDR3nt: TGCGCCAGCAGCCAAGATCAAGGAGGGACCGAAGCTTTCTTT; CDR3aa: CASSQDQGGTEAFF
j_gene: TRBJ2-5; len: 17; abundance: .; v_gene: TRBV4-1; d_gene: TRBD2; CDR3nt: TGCGCCAGCAGCCAAGACGGAAGCAGCGGGGGTCCAGAGACCCAGTACTTC; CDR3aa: CASSQDGSSGGPETQYF
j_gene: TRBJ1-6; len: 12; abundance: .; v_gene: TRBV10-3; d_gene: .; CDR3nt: TGTGCCACCATGGCGGGGGATTCGCCCCTCCACTTT; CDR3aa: CATMAGDSPLHF
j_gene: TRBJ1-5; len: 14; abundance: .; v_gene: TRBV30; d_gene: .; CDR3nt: TGTGCCTGGAGTAGTTTGGATAGCAATCAGCCCCAGCATTTT; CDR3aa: CAWSSLDSNQPQHF
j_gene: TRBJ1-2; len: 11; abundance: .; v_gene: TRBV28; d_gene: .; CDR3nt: TGTGCCAGCACCTCACCCAACGGCTACACCTTC; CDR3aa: CASTSPNGYTF
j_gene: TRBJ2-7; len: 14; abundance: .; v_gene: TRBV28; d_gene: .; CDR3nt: TGTGCCAGCAGTTTAGGGGGGACAGCCTACGAGCAGTACTTC; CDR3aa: CASSLGGTAYEQYF
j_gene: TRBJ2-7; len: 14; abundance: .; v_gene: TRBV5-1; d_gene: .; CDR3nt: TGCGCCAGCAGCTTGGGAGTCAGCGCCTACGAGCAGTACTTC; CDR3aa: CASSLGVSAYEQYF
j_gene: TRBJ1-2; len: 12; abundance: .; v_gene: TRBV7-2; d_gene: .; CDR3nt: TGTGCCAGCAGCTTAATGGGCCGGAGCTACACCTTC; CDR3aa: CASSLMGRSYTF
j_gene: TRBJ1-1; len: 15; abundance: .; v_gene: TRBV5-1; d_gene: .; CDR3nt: TGCGCCAGCAGCTTGGAAACAGCCAAGAACACTGAAGCTTTCTTT; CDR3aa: CASSLETAKNTEAFF
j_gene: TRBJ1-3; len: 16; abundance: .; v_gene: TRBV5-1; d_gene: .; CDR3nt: TGCGCCAGCAGCACAGAGTACAGGAGCTCTGGAAACACCATATATTTT; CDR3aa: CASSTEYRSSGNTIYF
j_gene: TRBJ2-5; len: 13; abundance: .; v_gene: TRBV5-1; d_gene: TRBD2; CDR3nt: TGCGCCAGCAGCCCAGCGGGGGAAGAGACCCAGTACTTC; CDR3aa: CASSPAGEETQYF
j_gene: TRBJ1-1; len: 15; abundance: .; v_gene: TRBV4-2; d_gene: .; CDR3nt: TGTGCCAGCAGCCCCCTTGCGGGCGGAAGCACTGAAGCTTTCTTT; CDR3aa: CASSPLAGGSTEAFF
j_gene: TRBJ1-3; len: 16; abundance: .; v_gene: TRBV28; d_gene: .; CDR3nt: TGTGCCAGCAGGGTTGGAGGACCGCTCTCTGGAAACACCATATATTTT; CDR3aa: CASRVGGPLSGNTIYF
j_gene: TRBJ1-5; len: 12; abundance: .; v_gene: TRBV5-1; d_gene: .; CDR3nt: TGCGCCAGCAGCTTTAGCAATCAGCCCCAGCATTTT; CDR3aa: CASSFSNQPQHF
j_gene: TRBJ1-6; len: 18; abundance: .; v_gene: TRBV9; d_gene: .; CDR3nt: TGTGCCAGCAGCCCAGGGATTGGGGGTAGCTCCTATAATTCACCCCTCCACTTT; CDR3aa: CASSPGIGGSSYNSPLHF
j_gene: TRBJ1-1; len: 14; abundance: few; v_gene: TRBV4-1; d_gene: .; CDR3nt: TGCGCCAGCAGCCAAGGGGTAACGAACACTGAAGCTTTCTTT; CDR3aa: CASSQGVTNTEAFF
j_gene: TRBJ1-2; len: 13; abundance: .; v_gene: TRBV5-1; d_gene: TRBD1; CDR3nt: TGCGCCAGCAGCCACGAGGGGGCCTATGGCTACACCTTC; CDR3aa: CASSHEGAYGYTF
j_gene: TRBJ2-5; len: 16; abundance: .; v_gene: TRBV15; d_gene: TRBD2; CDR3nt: TGTGCCACCAGCAGAGATGCTTTGGGACTAGAAGAGACCCAGTACTTC; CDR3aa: CATSRDALGLEETQYF
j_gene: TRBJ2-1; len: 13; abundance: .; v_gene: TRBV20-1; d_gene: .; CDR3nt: TGCAGTGCTAGTACGCCAGGGAACAATGAGCAGTTCTTC; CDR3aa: CSASTPGNNEQFF
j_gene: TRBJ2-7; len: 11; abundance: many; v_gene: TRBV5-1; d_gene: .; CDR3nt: TGCGCCAGCAGTAGGGGCTACGAGCAGTACTTC; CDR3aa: CASSRGYEQYF
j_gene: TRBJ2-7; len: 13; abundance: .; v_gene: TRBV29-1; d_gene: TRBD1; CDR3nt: TGCAGCGCCGCGACAGGGGGGTCCTACGAGCAGTACTTC; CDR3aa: CSAATGGSYEQYF
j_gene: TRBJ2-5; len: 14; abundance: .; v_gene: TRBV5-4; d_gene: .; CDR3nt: TGTGCCAGCAGCGGGGGGGACATACAAGAGACCCAGTACTTC; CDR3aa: CASSGGDIQETQYF
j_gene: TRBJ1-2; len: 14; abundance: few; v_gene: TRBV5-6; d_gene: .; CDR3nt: TGTGCCAGCAGCTTGGGGGCAGGACACTATGGCTACACCTTC; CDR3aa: CASSLGAGHYGYTF
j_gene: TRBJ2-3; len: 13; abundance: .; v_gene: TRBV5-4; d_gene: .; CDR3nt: TGTGCCAGCAGCCCCGGCTCGGGAGATACGCAGTATTTT; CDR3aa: CASSPGSGDTQYF
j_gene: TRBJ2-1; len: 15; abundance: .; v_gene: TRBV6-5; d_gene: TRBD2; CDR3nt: TGTGCCAGCAGTCCGCTAGCGGGGGGTCTCAATGAGCAGTTCTTC; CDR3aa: CASSPLAGGLNEQFF
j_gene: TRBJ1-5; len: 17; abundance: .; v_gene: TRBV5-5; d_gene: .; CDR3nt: TGTGCCAGCAGCTTGTCCCAGGGCGTATATAGGAATCAGCCCCAGCATTTT; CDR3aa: CASSLSQGVYRNQPQHF
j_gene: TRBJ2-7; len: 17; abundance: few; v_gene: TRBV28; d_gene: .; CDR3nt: TGTGCCAGCAGTTTAAGGGGTCGAGCCAAGGGCCGGTTAGAGCAGTACTTC; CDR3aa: CASSLRGRAKGRLEQYF
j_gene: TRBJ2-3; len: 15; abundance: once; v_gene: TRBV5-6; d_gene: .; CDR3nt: TGTGCCAGCAGCTTTGGCCTTCTTAGCACAGATACGCAGTATTTT; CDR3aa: CASSFGLLSTDTQYF
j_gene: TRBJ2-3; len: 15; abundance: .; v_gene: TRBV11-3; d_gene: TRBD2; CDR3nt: TGTGCCAGCAGCCTAGCGGGGGGGCCGCGAGATACGCAGTATTTT; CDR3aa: CASSLAGGPRDTQYF
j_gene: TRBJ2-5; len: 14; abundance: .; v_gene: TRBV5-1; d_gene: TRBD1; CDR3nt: TGCGCCAGCAGCTCCGGGACAGCCCAAGAGACCCAGTACTTC; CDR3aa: CASSSGTAQETQYF
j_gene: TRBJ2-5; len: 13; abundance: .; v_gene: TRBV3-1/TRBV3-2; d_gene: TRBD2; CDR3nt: TGTGCCAGCAGCCAAGAAACCGGGACTAGCGGTTACTTC; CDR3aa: CASSQETGTSGYF
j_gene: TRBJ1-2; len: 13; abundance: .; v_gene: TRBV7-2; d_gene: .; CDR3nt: TGTGCCAGCAGCCCCCGGCAGGGAGGAGGCTACACCTTC; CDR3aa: CASSPRQGGGYTF
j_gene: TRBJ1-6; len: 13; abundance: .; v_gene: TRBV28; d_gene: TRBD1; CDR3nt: TGTGCCACATACAGGGACAGTAAATCACCCCTCCACTTT; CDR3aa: CATYRDSKSPLHF
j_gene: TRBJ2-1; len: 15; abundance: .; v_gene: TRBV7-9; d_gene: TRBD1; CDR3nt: TGTGCCAGCAGCCCCCCGGGACAGGGGTACAATGAGCAGTTCTTC; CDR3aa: CASSPPGQGYNEQFF
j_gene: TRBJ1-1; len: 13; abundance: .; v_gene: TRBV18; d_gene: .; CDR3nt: TGTGCCAGCTCCCCGATGCGGGCCGTCGCGGCTTTCTTT; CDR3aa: CASSPMRAVAAFF
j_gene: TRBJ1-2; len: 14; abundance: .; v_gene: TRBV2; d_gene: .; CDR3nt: TGTGCCAGCAAGAACACGGGGTGGGGCTATGGCTACACCTTC; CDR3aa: CASKNTGWGYGYTF
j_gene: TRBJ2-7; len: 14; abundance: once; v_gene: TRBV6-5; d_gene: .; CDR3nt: TGTGCCAGCAGATTGGGGCAGGGACCTTTTGAGCAGTACTTC; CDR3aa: CASRLGQGPFEQYF
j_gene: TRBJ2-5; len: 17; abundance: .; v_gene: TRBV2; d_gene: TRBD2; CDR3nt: TGTGCCAGCACGAAAGGTCTAACTAGCGGGGCAGGGGAGACCCAGTACTTC; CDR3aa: CASTKGLTSGAGETQYF
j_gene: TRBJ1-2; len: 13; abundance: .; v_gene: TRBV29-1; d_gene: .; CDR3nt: TGCAGCGTTGACGGCACGGGGCCCTATGGCTACACCTTC; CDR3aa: CSVDGTGPYGYTF
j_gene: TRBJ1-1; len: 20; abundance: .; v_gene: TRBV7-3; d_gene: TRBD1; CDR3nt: TGTGCCAGCAGCTTAAGGCCTTTAGGGACAGGGGCGAACAGGGACACTGAAGCTTTCTTT; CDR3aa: CASSLRPLGTGANRDTEAFF
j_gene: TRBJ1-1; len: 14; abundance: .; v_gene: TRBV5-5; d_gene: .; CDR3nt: TGTGCCAGCAGCCTGGTTGGACAGAACACTGAAGCTTTCTTT; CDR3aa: CASSLVGQNTEAFF
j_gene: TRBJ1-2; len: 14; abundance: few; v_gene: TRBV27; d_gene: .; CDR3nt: TGTGCCAGCAGTTTATACGGCCTTAACTATGGCTACACCTTC; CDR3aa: CASSLYGLNYGYTF